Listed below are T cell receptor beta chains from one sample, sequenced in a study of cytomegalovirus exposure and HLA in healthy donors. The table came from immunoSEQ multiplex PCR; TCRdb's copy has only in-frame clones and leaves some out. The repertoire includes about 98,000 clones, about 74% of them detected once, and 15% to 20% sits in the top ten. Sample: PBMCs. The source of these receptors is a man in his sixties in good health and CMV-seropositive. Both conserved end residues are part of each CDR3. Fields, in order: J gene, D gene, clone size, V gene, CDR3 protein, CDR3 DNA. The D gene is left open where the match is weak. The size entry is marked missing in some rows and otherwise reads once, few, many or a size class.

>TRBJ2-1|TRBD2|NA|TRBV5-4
CASSDHSGGSYNEQFF
TGTGCCAGCAGCGATCATAGCGGGGGATCCTACAATGAGCAGTTCTTC
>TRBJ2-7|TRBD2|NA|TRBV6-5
CASSYGGGAYEQYF
TGTGCCAGCAGTTATGGTGGGGGGGCCTACGAGCAGTACTTC
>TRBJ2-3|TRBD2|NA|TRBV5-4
CASSSPSGGPRDTQYF
TGTGCCAGCAGCTCTCCTAGCGGGGGGCCTCGAGATACGCAGTATTTT
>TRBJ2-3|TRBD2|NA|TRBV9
CASSGTSGIADTQYF
TGTGCCAGCAGCGGGACTAGCGGGATTGCAGATACGCAGTATTTT
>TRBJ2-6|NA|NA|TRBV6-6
CASSPGLSSGANVLTF
TGTGCCAGCAGCCCGGGACTTAGCTCTGGGGCCAACGTCCTGACTTTC
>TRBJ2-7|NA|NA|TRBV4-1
CASSQVGGLGEQYF
TGCGCCAGCAGCCAAGTTGGGGGCCTGGGGGAGCAGTACTTC
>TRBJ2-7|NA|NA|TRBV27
CASSLFSGWEQYF
TGTGCCAGCAGTTTATTCTCAGGCTGGGAGCAGTACTTC
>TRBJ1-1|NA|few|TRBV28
CASSFSNTEAFF
TGTGCCAGCAGTTTCTCTAACACTGAAGCTTTCTTT
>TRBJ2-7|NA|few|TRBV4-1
CASSQDRVSYEQYF
TGCGCCAGCAGCCAAGACAGGGTTTCCTACGAGCAGTACTTC
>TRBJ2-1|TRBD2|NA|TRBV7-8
CASSLIGGGSYNEQFF
TGTGCCAGCAGCTTAATCGGGGGGGGCTCTTACAATGAGCAGTTCTTC
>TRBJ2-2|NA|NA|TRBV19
CASSIVGTSLRGELFF
TGTGCCAGTAGTATAGTGGGGACTTCACTCCGCGGGGAGCTGTTTTTT
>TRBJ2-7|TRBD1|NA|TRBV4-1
CASSKGQVGYYEQYF
TGCGCCAGCAGCAAAGGACAGGTCGGTTACTACGAGCAGTACTTC
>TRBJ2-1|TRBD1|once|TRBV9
CASSAGTGGGSEQFF
TGTGCCAGCAGCGCCGGGACAGGGGGCGGAAGTGAGCAGTTCTTC
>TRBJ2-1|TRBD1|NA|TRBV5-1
CASRSGGQVTNEQFF
TGCGCCAGCAGATCTGGGGGACAGGTTACGAATGAGCAGTTCTTC
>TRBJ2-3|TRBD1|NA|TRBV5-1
CASSLVTGVTDTQYF
TGCGCCAGCAGCTTGGTTACAGGGGTCACAGATACGCAGTATTTT
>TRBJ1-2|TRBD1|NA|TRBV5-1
CASSWGQGGYTF
TGCGCCAGCAGCTGGGGACAGGGAGGCTACACCTTC
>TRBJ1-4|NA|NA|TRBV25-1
CASSEFQELATNEKLFF
TGTGCCAGCAGTGAATTCCAGGAACTTGCAACTAATGAAAAACTGTTTTTT
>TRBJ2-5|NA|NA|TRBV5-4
CASSQGTHLGEQYF
TGTGCCAGCAGCCAAGGCACACACCTGGGAGAGCAGTACTTC
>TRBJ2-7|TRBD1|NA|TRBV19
CASNTGGWGEQYF
TGTGCCAGTAATACAGGGGGCTGGGGCGAGCAGTACTTC
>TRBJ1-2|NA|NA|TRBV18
CASSQGNYGYTF
TGTGCCAGCTCCCAGGGCAACTATGGCTACACCTTC
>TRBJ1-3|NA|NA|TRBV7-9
CASSLGGAGNTIYF
TGTGCCAGCAGCTTAGGGGGCGCGGGGAACACCATATATTTT
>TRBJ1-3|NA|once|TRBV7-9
CASSLRTSGNTIYF
TGTGCCAGCAGCTTAAGGACATCTGGAAACACCATATATTTT
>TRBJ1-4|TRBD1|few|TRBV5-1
CASSPGTGLEKLFF
TGCGCCAGCAGCCCCGGGACAGGTTTGGAAAAACTGTTTTTT
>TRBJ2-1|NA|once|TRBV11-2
CASSLDWPYNEQFF
TGTGCCAGCAGCTTAGATTGGCCATACAATGAGCAGTTCTTC
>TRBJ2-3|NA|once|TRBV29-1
CSVAGHTSTDTQYF
TGCAGCGTTGCGGGACACACAAGCACAGATACGCAGTATTTT
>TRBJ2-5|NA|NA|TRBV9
CASSVGTVLQETQYF
TGTGCCAGCAGCGTAGGAACAGTCTTACAAGAGACCCAGTACTTC
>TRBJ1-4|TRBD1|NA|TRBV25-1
CASSLTGTASGKLFF
TGTGCCAGCAGTTTAACGGGGACAGCCTCTGGAAAACTGTTTTTT
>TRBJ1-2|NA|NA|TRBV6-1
CASSEVGSGGYTF
TGTGCCAGCAGTGAAGTGGGCAGCGGTGGCTACACCTTC
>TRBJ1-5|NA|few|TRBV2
CASRAHRGAGNQPQHF
TGTGCCAGCAGGGCCCATCGGGGGGCAGGCAATCAGCCCCAGCATTTT
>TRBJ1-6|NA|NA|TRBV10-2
CASSSGILGNSPLHF
TGCGCCAGCAGTTCAGGGATCCTGGGTAATTCACCCCTCCACTTT
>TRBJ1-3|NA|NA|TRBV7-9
CASRLFSGNTIYF
TGTGCCAGCAGACTCTTCTCTGGAAACACCATATATTTT
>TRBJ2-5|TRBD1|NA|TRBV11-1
CASSPRALGQGLETQYF
TGTGCCAGCAGCCCGCGGGCGCTGGGACAGGGGCTAGAGACCCAGTACTTC
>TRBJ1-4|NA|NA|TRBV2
CASSESGEKLFF
TGTGCCAGCAGTGAGAGCGGTGAAAAACTGTTTTTT
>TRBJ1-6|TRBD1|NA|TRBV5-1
CASSSGTVGYDSPLHF
TGCGCCAGCAGCTCCGGGACAGTTGGTTATGATTCACCCCTCCACTTT
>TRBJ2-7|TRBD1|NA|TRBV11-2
CASRRQGKYEQYF
TGTGCCAGCCGACGACAGGGAAAATACGAGCAGTACTTC
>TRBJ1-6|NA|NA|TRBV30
CAWSLGAPNSPLHF
TGTGCCTGGAGCCTGGGGGCGCCTAATTCACCCCTCCACTTT
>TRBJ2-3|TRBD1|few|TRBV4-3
CASSQELGQGSDTQYF
TGCGCCAGCAGCCAAGAGCTGGGACAGGGATCAGATACGCAGTATTTT
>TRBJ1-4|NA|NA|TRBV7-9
CASSPLLERKTATNEKLFF
TGTGCCAGCAGCCCGCTCCTGGAGCGAAAGACTGCAACTAATGAAAAACTGTTTTTT
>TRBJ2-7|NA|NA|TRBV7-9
CASSPLLEGEQYF
TGTGCCAGCAGCCCCCTACTAGAAGGTGAGCAGTACTTC
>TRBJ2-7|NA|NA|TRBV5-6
CASSLPAGSYEQYF
TGTGCCAGCAGCTTGCCAGCAGGGTCGTACGAGCAGTACTTC
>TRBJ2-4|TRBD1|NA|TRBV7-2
CASSLVSRTGSQNIQYF
TGTGCCAGCAGCTTAGTCTCTAGGACAGGCTCACAAAACATTCAGTACTTC
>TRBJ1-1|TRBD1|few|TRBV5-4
CASSQETGIKAFF
TGTGCCAGCAGCCAAGAGACAGGGATCAAGGCTTTCTTT